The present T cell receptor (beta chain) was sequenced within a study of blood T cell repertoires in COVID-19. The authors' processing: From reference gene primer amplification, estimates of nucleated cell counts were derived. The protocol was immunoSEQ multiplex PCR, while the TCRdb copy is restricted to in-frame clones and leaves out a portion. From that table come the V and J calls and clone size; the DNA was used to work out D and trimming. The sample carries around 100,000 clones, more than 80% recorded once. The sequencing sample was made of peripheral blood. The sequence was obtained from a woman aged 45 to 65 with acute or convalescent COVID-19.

As DNA, the CDR3 is TGTGCCAGCAGCTTGCGAGGGGGCAATGAAAAACTGTTTTTT. Its translation is CASSLRGGNEKLFF. The chain is built from TRBV5-4 and TRBJ1-4; 7 bases line up with TRBD1. From germline, CDR1 is SGHNT and CDR2 YYREEE (reference sequence). The junction had 2 bases not matched to a gene; V was cut back by 1 base and J by 5 bases. The CDR3 runs 14 residues.